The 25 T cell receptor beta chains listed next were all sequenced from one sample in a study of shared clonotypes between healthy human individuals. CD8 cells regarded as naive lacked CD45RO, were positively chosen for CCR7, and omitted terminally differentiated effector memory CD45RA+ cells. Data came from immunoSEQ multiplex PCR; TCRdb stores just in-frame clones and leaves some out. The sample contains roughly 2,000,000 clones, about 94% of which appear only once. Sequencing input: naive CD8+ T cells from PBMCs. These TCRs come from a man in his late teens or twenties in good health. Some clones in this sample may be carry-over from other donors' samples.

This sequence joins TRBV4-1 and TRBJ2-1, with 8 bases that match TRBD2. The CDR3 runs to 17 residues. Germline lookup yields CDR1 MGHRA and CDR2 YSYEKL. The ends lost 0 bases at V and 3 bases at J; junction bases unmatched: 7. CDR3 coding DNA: TGCGCCAGCAGCCAAGATTGGTCTAGCGGGTTCTACAATGAGCAGTTCTTC. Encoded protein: CASSQDWSSGFYNEQFF.

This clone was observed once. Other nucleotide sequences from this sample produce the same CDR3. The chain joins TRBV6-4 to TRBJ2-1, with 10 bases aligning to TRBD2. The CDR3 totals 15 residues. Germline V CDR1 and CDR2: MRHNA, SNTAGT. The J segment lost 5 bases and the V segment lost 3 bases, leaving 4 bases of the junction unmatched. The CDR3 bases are TGTGCCAGCAGTGATTGGACTAGCGGAAACAATGAGCAGTTCTTC. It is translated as CASSDWTSGNNEQFF.

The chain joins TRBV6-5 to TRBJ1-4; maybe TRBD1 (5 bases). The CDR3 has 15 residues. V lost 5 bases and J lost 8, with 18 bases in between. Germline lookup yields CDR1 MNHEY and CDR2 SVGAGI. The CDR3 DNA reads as TGTGCCAGCAGTAAACTCGGGACGCCTGGGGAAAAACTGTTTTTT. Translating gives CASSKLGTPGEKLFF.

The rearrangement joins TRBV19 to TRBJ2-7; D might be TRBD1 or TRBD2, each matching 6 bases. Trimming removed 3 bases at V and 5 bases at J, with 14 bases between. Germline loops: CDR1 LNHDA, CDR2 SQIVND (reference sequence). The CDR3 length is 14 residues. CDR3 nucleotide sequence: TGTGCCAGTAGTATGGGGGGCAGGGGTCACGAGCAGTACTTC. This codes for CASSMGGRGHEQYF.

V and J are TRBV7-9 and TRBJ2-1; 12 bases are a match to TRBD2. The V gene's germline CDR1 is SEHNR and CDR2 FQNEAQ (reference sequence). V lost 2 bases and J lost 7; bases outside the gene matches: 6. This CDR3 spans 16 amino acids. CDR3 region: CASSLLALAGGNEQFF. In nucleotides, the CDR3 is TGTGCCAGCAGCTTACTTGCTCTAGCGGGGGGGAATGAGCAGTTCTTC. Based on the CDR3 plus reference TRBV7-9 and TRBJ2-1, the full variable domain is DTGVSQNPRHKITKRGQNVTFRCDPISEHNRLYWYRQTLGQGPEFLTYFQNEAQLEKSRLLSDRFSAERPKGSFSTLEIQRTEQGDSAMYLCASSLLALAGGNEQFFGPGTRLTVL.

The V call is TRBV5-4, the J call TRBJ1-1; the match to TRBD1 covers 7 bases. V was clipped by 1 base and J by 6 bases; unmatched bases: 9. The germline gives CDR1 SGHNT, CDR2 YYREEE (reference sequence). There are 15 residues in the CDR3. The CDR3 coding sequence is TGTGCCAGCAGCTTGATCAGGGGGAGGGGGGCTGAAGCTTTCTTT. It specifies CASSLIRGRGAEAFF.

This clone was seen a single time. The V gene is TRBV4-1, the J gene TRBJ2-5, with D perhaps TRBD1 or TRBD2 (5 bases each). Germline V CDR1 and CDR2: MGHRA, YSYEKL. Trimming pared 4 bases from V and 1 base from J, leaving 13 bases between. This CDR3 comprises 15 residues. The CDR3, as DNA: TGCGCCAGCAGCCTCCTCACCGGGACCCAAGAGACCCAGTACTTC. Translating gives CASSLLTGTQETQYF.

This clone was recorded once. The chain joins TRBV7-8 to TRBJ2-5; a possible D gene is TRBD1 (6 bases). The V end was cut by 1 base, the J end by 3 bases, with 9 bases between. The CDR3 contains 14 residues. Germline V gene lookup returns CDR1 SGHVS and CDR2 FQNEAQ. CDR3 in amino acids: CASSLEGVEETQYF. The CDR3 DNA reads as TGTGCCAGCAGCTTAGAGGGGGTGGAAGAGACCCAGTACTTC.

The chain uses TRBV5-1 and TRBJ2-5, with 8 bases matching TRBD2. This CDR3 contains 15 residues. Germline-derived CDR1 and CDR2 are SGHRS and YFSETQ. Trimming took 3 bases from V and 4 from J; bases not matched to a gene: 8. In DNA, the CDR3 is TGCGCCAGCAGCTGGGAGGGGCTAGCGGGAGAGACCCAGTACTTC. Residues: CASSWEGLAGETQYF.

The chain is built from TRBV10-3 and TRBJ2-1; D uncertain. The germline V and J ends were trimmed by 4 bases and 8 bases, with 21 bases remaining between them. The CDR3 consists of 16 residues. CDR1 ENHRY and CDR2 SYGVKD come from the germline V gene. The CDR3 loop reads CAISATVVAGGYEQFF. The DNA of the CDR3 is TGTGCCATCAGTGCCACGGTTGTGGCAGGTGGGTATGAGCAGTTCTTC.

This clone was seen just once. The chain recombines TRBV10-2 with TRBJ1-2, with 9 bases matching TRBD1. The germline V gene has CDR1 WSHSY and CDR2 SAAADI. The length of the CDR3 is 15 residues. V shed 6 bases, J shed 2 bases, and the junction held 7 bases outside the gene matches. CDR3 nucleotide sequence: TGCGCCAGCAGCCAACCGGGACAGGGAAACTATGGCTACACCTTC. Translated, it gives CASSQPGQGNYGYTF.

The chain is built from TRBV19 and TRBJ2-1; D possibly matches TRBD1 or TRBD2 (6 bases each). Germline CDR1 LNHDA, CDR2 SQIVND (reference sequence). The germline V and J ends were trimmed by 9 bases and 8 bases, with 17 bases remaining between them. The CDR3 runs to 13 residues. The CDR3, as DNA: TGTGCCAGCAATACAGGGACTGCCGATGAGCAGTTCTTC. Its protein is CASNTGTADEQFF.

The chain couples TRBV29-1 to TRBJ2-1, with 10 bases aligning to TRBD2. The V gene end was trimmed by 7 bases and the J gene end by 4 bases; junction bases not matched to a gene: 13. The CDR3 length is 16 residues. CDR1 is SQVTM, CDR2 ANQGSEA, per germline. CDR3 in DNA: TGCAGCGATCTAGGGGTAGCGGGAGGTGGGTACAATGAGCAGTTCTTC. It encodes CSDLGVAGGGYNEQFF.

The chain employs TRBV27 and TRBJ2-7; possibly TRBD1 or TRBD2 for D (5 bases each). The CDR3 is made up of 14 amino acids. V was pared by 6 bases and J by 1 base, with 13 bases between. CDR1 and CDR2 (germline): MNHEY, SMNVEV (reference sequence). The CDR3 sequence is CASRAVGTSYEQYF. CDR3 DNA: TGTGCCAGCAGAGCGGTCGGGACGTCCTACGAGCAGTACTTC.

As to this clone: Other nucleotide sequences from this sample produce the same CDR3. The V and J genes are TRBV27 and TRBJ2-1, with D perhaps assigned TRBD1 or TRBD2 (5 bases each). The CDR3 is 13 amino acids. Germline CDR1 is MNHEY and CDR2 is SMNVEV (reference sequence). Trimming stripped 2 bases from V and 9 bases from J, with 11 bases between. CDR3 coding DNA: TGTGCCAGCAGTTTAAGGGGTGGAGGTGAGCAGTTCTTC. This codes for CASSLRGGGEQFF.

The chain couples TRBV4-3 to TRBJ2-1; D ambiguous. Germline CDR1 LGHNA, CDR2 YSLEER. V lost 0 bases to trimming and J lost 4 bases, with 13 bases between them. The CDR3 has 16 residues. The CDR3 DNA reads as TGCGCCAGCAGCCAAGATCGACGAAGCCCGTACAATGAGCAGTTCTTC. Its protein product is CASSQDRRSPYNEQFF.

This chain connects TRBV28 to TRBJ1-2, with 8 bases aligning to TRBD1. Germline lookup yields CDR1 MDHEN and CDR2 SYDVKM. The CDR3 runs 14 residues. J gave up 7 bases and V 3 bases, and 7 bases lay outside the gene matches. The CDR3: CASSLMQGARGYTF. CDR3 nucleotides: TGTGCCAGCAGTTTGATGCAGGGGGCTCGTGGCTACACCTTC.

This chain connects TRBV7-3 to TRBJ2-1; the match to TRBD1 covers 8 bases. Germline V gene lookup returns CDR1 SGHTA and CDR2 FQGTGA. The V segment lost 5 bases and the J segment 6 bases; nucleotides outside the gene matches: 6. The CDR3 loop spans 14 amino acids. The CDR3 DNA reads TGTGCCAGCAGCCCCGACGGGACAGGCAATGAGCAGTTCTTC. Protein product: CASSPDGTGNEQFF.

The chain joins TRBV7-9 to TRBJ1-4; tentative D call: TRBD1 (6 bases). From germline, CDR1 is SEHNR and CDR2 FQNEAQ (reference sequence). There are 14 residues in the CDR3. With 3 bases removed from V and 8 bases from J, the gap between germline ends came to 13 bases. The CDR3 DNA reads TGTGCCAGCAGCTTGGGGGCCTACGGGGAAAAACTGTTTTTT. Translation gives CASSLGAYGEKLFF.

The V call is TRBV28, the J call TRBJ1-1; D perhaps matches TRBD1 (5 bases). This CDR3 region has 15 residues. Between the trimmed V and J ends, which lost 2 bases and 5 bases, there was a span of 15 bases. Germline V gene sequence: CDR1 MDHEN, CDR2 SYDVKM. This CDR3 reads CASSLGFGGGTEAFF. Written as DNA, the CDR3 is TGTGCCAGCAGTTTAGGTTTTGGTGGGGGAACTGAAGCTTTCTTT.

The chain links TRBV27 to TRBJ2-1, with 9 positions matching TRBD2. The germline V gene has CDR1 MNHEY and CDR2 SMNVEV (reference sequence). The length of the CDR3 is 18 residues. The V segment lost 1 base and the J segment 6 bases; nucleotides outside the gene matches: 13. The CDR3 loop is CASSLLYDAGGPRNEQFF. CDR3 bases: TGTGCCAGCAGTTTATTGTACGACGCGGGAGGGCCGCGCAATGAGCAGTTCTTC.

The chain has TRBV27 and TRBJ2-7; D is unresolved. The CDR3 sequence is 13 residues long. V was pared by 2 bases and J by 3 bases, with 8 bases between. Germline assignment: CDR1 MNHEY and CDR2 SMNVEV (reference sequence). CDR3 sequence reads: CASSLMASYEQYF. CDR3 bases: TGTGCCAGCAGTTTAATGGCGAGCTACGAGCAGTACTTC.

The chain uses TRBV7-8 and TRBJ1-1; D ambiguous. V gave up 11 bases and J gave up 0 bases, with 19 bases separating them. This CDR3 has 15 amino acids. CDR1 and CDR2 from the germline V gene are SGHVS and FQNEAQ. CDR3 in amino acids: CAGSQAGRLNTEAFF. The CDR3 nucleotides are TGTGCCGGCTCTCAGGCAGGAAGATTGAACACTGAAGCTTTCTTT.

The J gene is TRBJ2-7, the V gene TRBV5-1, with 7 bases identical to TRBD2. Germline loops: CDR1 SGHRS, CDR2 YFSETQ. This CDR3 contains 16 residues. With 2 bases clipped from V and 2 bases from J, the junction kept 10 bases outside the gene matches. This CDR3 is CASSFGWGRAAYEQYF. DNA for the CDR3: TGCGCCAGCAGCTTCGGGTGGGGGAGGGCCGCCTACGAGCAGTACTTC.

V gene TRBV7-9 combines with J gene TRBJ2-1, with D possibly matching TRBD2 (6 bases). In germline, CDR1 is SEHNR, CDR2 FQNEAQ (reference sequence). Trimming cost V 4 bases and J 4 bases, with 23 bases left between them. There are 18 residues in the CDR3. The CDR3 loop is CASSSINATGSAYNEQFF. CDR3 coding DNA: TGTGCCAGCAGCTCCATAAACGCTACCGGGAGCGCTTACAATGAGCAGTTCTTC.